This paragraph covers one TCR beta chain sequence. TCRdb re-analysed the RT-PCR reads in MiXCR, keeping a single row per CDR3 protein. In the table there are fewer than 800,000 distinct CDR3 sequences, around 14% of which are singletons. CDR3 size: 13 residues. V shed 1 base and J shed 5 bases, with 8 bases lying between them. CDR1 is LNHNV, CDR2 YYDKDF, per germline (reference sequence). Sequenced sample: memory CD4+ T cells from blood. This receptor was taken from a female donor in good health, serving as a healthy control. The chain recombines TRBV15 with TRBJ1-1; perhaps TRBD1 as D (5 bases). The CDR3: CATSRAGGTEAFF. DNA of the CDR3: TGTGCCACCAGCAGAGCTGGGGGGACTGAAGCTTTCTTT.